This T cell receptor (beta chain) was recorded in a study of CD8+ T cells in alopecia areata. Overall study: Each day, treated patients took oral tofacitinib twice, at 5 to 10 mg per dose. Scoring treated patients' severity relied on the percentage of scalp area affected.

This clone has more than one count but fewer than ten. The treatment was: oral pan-JAK inhibitor, 5-10 mg twice daily. CDR3 length equals 18 residues. Germline trimming cut 0 bases from V and 10 bases from J; bases unmatched to any gene: 13. Germline assignment: CDR1 LGHNA and CDR2 YSLEER. The sequencing template was cDNA reverse transcribed from extracted RNA. Measured with immunoSEQ multiplex PCR; TCRdb has only the in-frame clones, and not every one. The sample contains under 350,000 clones, more than 45% of which appear only once. The rearrangement uses TRBV4-3 and TRBJ1-6, with 9 bases matching TRBD1. The specimen was CD4+ T cells sorted from blood, collected at week 24, from a patient treated with tofacitinib. The sequence was collected from a human donor with alopecia areata. The CDR3 reads CASSQEFSRWTGVSPLHF. CDR3 in DNA: TGCGCCAGCAGCCAAGAATTTTCCCGGTGGACAGGGGTCTCACCCCTCCACTTT.